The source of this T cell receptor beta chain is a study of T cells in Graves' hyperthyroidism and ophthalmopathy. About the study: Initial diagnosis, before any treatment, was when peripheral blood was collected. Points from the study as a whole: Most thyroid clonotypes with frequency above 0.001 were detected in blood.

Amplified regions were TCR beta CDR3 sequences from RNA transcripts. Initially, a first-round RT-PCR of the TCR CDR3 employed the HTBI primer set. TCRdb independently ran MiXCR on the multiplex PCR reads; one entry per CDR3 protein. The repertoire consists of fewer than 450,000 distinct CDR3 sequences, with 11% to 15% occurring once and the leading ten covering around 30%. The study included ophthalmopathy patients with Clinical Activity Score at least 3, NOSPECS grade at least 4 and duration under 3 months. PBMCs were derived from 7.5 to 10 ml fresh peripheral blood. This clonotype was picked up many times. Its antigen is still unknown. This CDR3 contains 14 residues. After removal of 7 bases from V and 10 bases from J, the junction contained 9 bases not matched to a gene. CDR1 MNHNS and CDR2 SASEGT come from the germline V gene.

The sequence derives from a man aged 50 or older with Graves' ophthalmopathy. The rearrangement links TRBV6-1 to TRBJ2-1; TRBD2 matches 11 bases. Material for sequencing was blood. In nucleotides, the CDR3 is TGTGCCAGCATTTTACTAGCGGGAGTTTGGGAGCAGTTCTTC. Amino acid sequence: CASILLAGVWEQFF.